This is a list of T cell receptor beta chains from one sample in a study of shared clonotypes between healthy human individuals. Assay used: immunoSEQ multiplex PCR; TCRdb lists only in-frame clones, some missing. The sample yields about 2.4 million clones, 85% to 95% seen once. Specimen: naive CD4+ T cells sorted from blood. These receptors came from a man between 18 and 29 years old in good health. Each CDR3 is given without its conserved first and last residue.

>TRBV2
ASSEGQPNYGYT
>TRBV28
AHTSGGLNTGELF
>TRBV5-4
ASSLAGQGLSGYT
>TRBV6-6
ASSYSPVRGGQPQH
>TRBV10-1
ASSESKGTTQY
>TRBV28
ASSLAAAKNIQY
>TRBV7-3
ASSFPDRPNYGYT
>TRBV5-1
ASSFSTGGQETQY
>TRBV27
ASGLWGNTEAF
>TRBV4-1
ASRGGAGTATNEKLF
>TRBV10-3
AIGGTSARNEQF
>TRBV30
AWSVGRNIQY
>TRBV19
ASKRQGGTEAF
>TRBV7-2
ASSLLSGVGNTIY
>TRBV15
ATSRAGGWTGELF
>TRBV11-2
ASSLGRGTTEAF
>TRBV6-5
ASRRGGYSEKLF
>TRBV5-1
ASSQERTGGETQY
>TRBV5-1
ASSLGRVNGELF
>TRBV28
ASSLGPRVQF
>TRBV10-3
AISHGQGASLGYT
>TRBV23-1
ASPQAGGEYEQY
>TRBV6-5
ASSYSDADYYEQY
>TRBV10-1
ASGQDTGTGELF
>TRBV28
ASRDRDRYHGELF
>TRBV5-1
ASSPEGDTQY
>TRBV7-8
ASSRERGRAYEQY
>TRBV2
ASSAGGRANSPLH
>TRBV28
ASSSPGQVYYGYT
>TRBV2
ASSDWGGPAF
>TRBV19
ASSATGSEETQY
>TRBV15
ATSREGQGYGYT
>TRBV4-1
ASSQATRSGKHGSYEQY
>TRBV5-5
ASSSDNQPQH
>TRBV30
ALQRGPTDTQY
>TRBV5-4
ASSLRLAGVEEQF
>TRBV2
ASLQGYEQY
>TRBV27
ASRYHGGSDTEAF
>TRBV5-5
ASSLSVGVGELF
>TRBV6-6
ASSYTGQGAGEQY
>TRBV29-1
SVEEEATNYGYT
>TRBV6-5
ASSSLAGGYEQY
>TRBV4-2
ASSQELIRKGAYGYT
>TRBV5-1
ASSLGGSSADTQY
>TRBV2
ATIRDTEAF
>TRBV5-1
ASSSTGDSYEQY
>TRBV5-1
ASSLGSARDYGYT
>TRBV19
ASSAGLVTGELF
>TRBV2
ASRGQYGYT
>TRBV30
AWSVPKRQETQY
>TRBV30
AWADSKNTEAF
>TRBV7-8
ASSPRRGAGIMNTEAF
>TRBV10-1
ASSATTGGGGELF
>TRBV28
ASSFGQARGYT